This TCR beta chain was observed in a study of blood T cell repertoires in COVID-19. Study members were between 18 and 89 years old and lived in about two dozen US regions. Here immunoSEQ multiplex PCR was the method, and the copy in TCRdb shows in-frame clones only, minus some. The sample records hundreds of thousands of clones, 80% to 90% being singletons. The germline V gene has CDR1 SGHRS and CDR2 YFSETQ. J gave up 4 bases and V 3 bases, and 9 bases lay outside the gene matches. The CDR3 covers 15 residues. The specimen was PBMCs or T cells enriched from blood (not recorded which). This receptor was taken from a woman in her late teens or twenties who had recovered from COVID-19. The V call is TRBV5-1, the J call TRBJ2-5; 7 nucleotides agree with TRBD2. CDR3 protein: CASSWTGGFRETQYF. CDR3 sequence (DNA): TGCGCCAGCAGCTGGACCGGGGGGTTCAGAGAGACCCAGTACTTC.